This is a list of T cell receptor beta chains from one sample in a study of CD8 T cells in Susac syndrome. TCRdb redid the calling of the immunoSEQ multiplex PCR reads with MiXCR, one entry per CDR3 protein. The sample contains about 300,000 distinct CDR3 sequences, 89% of which appear only once. Input material: CD8+ T cells from PBMCs. The receptors were gathered from a human donor with multiple sclerosis. The CDR3 runs from the conserved cysteine through the conserved F or W. D genes are given only for firm matches. Only some rows state a clone size, as once, few, many or a class for expanded clones.

j_gene,v_gene,abundance,d_gene,CDR3aa,CDR3nt
TRBJ2-7,TRBV25-1,NA,TRBD1,CASSGYRGLIGEQYF,TGTGCCAGCAGTGGATACAGGGGCCTCATTGGGGAGCAGTACTTC
TRBJ1-1,TRBV6-5,few,NA,CASRSPLLGEVTEAFF,TGTGCCAGCAGATCCCCGCTCTTGGGTGAGGTAACTGAAGCTTTCTTT
TRBJ2-7,TRBV19,few,TRBD1,CASSIGTGGHYEQYF,TGTGCCAGTAGTATAGGGACAGGGGGCCACTACGAGCAGTACTTC
TRBJ1-1,TRBV27,NA,NA,CASSLGGANTEAFF,TGTGCCAGCAGTTTGGGAGGAGCTAACACTGAAGCTTTCTTT
TRBJ1-3,TRBV25-1,NA,NA,CASSDRGFSGNTIYF,TGTGCCAGCAGTGATCGAGGCTTCTCTGGAAACACCATATATTTT
TRBJ2-3,TRBV6-5,NA,TRBD1,CASSDGTGSTDTQYF,TGTGCCAGCAGCGATGGGACAGGGAGCACAGATACGCAGTATTTT
TRBJ1-1,TRBV23-1,NA,NA,CASVEGVKTEAFF,TGCGCCAGCGTCGAGGGGGTAAAGACTGAAGCTTTCTTT
TRBJ1-2,TRBV5-1,NA,NA,CASSLVPGDNYGYTF,TGCGCCAGCAGCTTGGTTCCAGGGGATAACTATGGCTACACCTTC
TRBJ2-1,TRBV12-3/TRBV12-4,NA,TRBD2,CASSGLAGPFNEQFF,TGTGCCAGCAGCGGACTAGCGGGACCCTTCAATGAGCAGTTCTTC
TRBJ2-7,TRBV5-4,NA,NA,CASSFGPSDGFEQYF,TGTGCCAGCAGCTTCGGTCCTAGCGATGGGTTCGAGCAGTACTTC
TRBJ2-7,TRBV30,NA,TRBD2,CAWSVLAVYEQYF,TGTGCCTGGAGTGTACTAGCGGTGTATGAGCAGTACTTC
TRBJ1-3,TRBV29-1,NA,NA,CSGLDLGNTIYF,TGCAGCGGGCTGGACCTAGGAAACACCATATATTTT
TRBJ1-1,TRBV20-1,NA,NA,CSAQTMDRENTEAFF,TGCAGTGCTCAGACAATGGACAGAGAGAACACTGAAGCTTTCTTT
TRBJ1-2,TRBV19,NA,NA,CASSFQGIYGYTF,TGTGCCAGTAGTTTTCAGGGCATCTATGGCTACACCTTC
TRBJ2-3,TRBV28,NA,NA,CASVRTDTQYF,TGTGCCAGCGTACGCACAGATACGCAGTATTTT
TRBJ2-7,TRBV29-1,NA,NA,CSVEDQSGGRSVEQYF,TGCAGCGTTGAAGATCAAAGTGGAGGGAGGTCCGTCGAGCAGTACTTC
TRBJ2-7,TRBV20-1,NA,NA,CSARVRSSYEQYF,TGCAGTGCTAGAGTCAGAAGCTCCTACGAGCAGTACTTC
TRBJ2-1,TRBV2,once,TRBD1,CASRPGQGVGNEQFF,TGTGCCAGCAGGCCGGGACAGGGAGTAGGGAATGAGCAGTTCTTC
TRBJ1-1,TRBV7-9,NA,NA,CASSSSTAGLAFF,TGTGCCAGCAGCAGTAGCACAGCAGGCTTGGCTTTCTTT
TRBJ2-5,TRBV4-1,NA,TRBD1,CASSQESPGTGWETQYF,TGCGCCAGCAGCCAAGAATCCCCCGGGACAGGGTGGGAGACCCAGTACTTC
TRBJ2-1,TRBV9,NA,TRBD1,CASSGQRDRGYNEQFF,TGTGCCAGCAGCGGACAACGGGACAGGGGCTACAATGAGCAGTTCTTC
TRBJ2-4,TRBV4-2,NA,NA,CASSQTGLRSKNIQYF,TGTGCCAGCAGCCAAACGGGGCTACGGTCCAAAAACATTCAGTACTTC
TRBJ2-3,TRBV28,NA,TRBD2,CASSYLLAGPILGGTDTQYF,TGTGCCAGCAGTTACCTCCTAGCGGGTCCCATCTTAGGAGGCACAGATACGCAGTATTTT
TRBJ1-1,TRBV6-2/TRBV6-3,few,NA,CASSYVKNTEAFF,TGTGCCAGCAGTTATGTGAAGAACACTGAAGCTTTCTTT
TRBJ2-3,TRBV29-1,NA,TRBD2,CSVGGLTGGPIDTQYF,TGCAGCGTTGGTGGCCTCACGGGAGGGCCTATAGATACGCAGTATTTT
TRBJ2-3,TRBV6-1,NA,TRBD1,CASKGQGVTDTQYF,TGTGCCAGCAAAGGACAGGGGGTAACAGATACGCAGTATTTT
TRBJ2-1,TRBV5-5,NA,TRBD1,CASSLDRGSEQFF,TGTGCCAGCAGCTTGGACAGGGGAAGCGAGCAGTTCTTC
TRBJ2-1,TRBV28,NA,TRBD2,CAGADPSGSLNEQFF,TGTGCCGGCGCCGACCCTAGCGGGAGCCTCAATGAGCAGTTCTTC
TRBJ1-1,TRBV20-1,once,NA,CSARGDRVSEAFF,TGCAGTGCTAGGGGGGACCGGGTTAGTGAAGCTTTCTTT
TRBJ2-7,TRBV5-5,NA,NA,CASSVGRLLDEQYF,TGTGCCAGCAGCGTCGGGAGACTCCTGGACGAGCAGTACTTC
TRBJ1-4,TRBV3-1,NA,NA,CASSQDRYNEKLFF,TGTGCCAGCAGCCAAGACAGGTATAATGAAAAACTGTTTTTT
TRBJ2-7,TRBV4-1,NA,NA,CASSHRDGSYEQYF,TGCGCCAGCAGCCACAGGGACGGCTCCTACGAGCAGTACTTC
TRBJ2-3,TRBV19,NA,NA,CASKGALGTDTQYF,TGTGCCAGTAAAGGCGCACTGGGCACAGATACGCAGTATTTT
TRBJ1-1,TRBV28,few,NA,CASSFPGDTEAFF,TGTGCCAGCAGTTTTCCGGGGGACACTGAAGCTTTCTTT
TRBJ1-2,TRBV5-4,NA,NA,CASNRLGSGANGYTF,TGTGCCAGCAACAGGTTGGGCTCAGGCGCCAATGGCTACACCTTC
TRBJ2-3,TRBV13,NA,NA,CASNIRRLSTDTQYF,TGTGCCAGCAACATAAGGAGGCTAAGCACAGATACGCAGTATTTT
TRBJ1-5,TRBV15,NA,TRBD1,CATSRGLRDSDSNQPQHF,TGTGCCACCAGCAGGGGTTTACGGGACAGCGATAGCAATCAGCCCCAGCATTTT
TRBJ1-3,TRBV18,few,NA,CASSPGSSGNTIYF,TGTGCCAGCTCACCAGGGTCCTCTGGAAACACCATATATTTT
TRBJ1-4,TRBV27,NA,NA,CASSPGFQSEKLFF,TGTGCCAGCAGTCCGGGGTTCCAAAGCGAAAAACTGTTTTTT
TRBJ2-2,TRBV27,NA,TRBD2,CASSFGASGLTGELFF,TGTGCCAGCAGTTTCGGGGCTAGCGGTCTCACCGGGGAGCTGTTTTTT
TRBJ2-1,TRBV20-1,once,NA,CSAPSFGELRDNEQFF,TGCAGTGCACCCTCCTTTGGAGAGCTTCGAGACAATGAGCAGTTCTTC
TRBJ2-7,TRBV19,NA,NA,CASSILATSYEQYF,TGTGCCAGTAGTATATTAGCCACTTCCTACGAGCAGTACTTC
TRBJ2-7,TRBV18,NA,NA,CASSPVTGEQYF,TGTGCCAGCTCACCGGTGACGGGCGAGCAGTACTTC
TRBJ2-6,TRBV4-3,NA,NA,CASSHMEGSGANVLTF,TGCGCCAGCAGCCATATGGAGGGCTCTGGGGCCAACGTCCTGACTTTC
TRBJ2-5,TRBV29-1,NA,NA,CSVEDPDWGTQYF,TGCAGCGTTGAAGATCCGGACTGGGGGACCCAGTACTTC
TRBJ2-1,TRBV20-1,NA,NA,CSASGREAHYNEQFF,TGCAGTGCTAGTGGGCGGGAAGCACACTACAATGAGCAGTTCTTC
TRBJ2-1,TRBV20-1,NA,TRBD1,CSAPEDRGPPYNEQFF,TGCAGCGCACCGGAGGACAGGGGCCCCCCGTACAATGAGCAGTTCTTC
TRBJ2-1,TRBV29-1,NA,NA,CSVFDGEQFF,TGCAGCGTCTTTGACGGTGAGCAGTTCTTC
TRBJ2-1,TRBV27,NA,NA,CASSPNNNEQFF,TGTGCCAGCAGTCCGAACAACAATGAGCAGTTCTTC
TRBJ2-1,TRBV20-1,NA,TRBD2,CSARGLLASGTYNEQFF,TGCAGTGCTAGAGGGCTCCTGGCTAGCGGAACCTACAATGAGCAGTTCTTC